These T cell receptor beta chains were read from a single sample in a study of T cell changes during pregnancy in multiple sclerosis. This table comes from immunoSEQ multiplex PCR, and its TCRdb copy is limited to in-frame clones, with some not included. The table shows more than 80,000 clones, with 92% occurring only once. This specimen was peripheral blood, taken in the first trimester of pregnancy. These receptors were taken from a female donor with multiple sclerosis, enrolled in a pregnancy study. Both conserved end residues are part of each CDR3. The order of the fields is clone size, D gene, V gene, J gene, CDR3 protein, CDR3 DNA. D genes are given only for firm matches. Clone size is stated in some rows and not others, as once, few, many or a class when expanded.

-	-	TRBV11-2	TRBJ2-7	CASSLPTAFGQYF	TGTGCCAGCAGCTTACCGACAGCTTTTGGGCAGTACTTC
-	TRBD2	TRBV6-6	TRBJ2-1	CASSYDRGSSYNEQFF	TGTGCCAGCAGTTACGATCGCGGGAGCTCCTACAATGAGCAGTTCTTC
-	-	TRBV6-6	TRBJ1-4	CASSLAGANEKLFF	TGTGCCAGCAGTTTGGCAGGGGCTAATGAAAAACTGTTTTTT
-	TRBD2	TRBV11-2	TRBJ2-7	CASSLGTSYEQYF	TGTGCCAGCAGCTTAGGGACTAGCTACGAGCAGTACTTC
-	TRBD1	TRBV30	TRBJ2-2	CAWGVGQRTGELFF	TGTGCCTGGGGGGTGGGACAGCGAACCGGGGAGCTGTTTTTT
once	TRBD2	TRBV27	TRBJ2-3	CASSGLAGADTQYF	TGTGCCAGCTCGGGACTAGCGGGAGCAGATACGCAGTATTTT
-	TRBD2	TRBV5-6	TRBJ2-5	CASSSGGAWETQYF	TGTGCCAGCAGCTCGGGAGGAGCTTGGGAGACCCAGTACTTC
-	TRBD2	TRBV7-8	TRBJ2-3	CASSHGGRGTDTQYF	TGTGCCAGCAGCCATGGCGGGAGGGGCACAGATACGCAGTATTTT
-	-	TRBV5-6	TRBJ2-5	CASSLVTRRETQYF	TGTGCCAGCAGCTTGGTTACTAGACGAGAGACCCAGTACTTC
-	-	TRBV2	TRBJ1-1	CASTGITEAFF	TGTGCCAGCACCGGGATCACTGAAGCTTTCTTT